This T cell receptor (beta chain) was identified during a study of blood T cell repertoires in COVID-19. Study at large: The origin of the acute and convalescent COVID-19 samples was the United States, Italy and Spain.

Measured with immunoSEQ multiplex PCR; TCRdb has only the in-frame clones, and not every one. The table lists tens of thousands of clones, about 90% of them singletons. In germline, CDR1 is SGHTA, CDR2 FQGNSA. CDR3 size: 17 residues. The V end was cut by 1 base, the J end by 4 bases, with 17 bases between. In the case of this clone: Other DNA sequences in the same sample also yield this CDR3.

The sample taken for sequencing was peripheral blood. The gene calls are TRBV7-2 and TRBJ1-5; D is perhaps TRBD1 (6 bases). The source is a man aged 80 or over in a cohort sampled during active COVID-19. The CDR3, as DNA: TGTGCCAGCAGCTTAGATGGACAGCTCTATAGTAATCAGCCCCAGCATTTT. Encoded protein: CASSLDGQLYSNQPQHF.